This is a list of T cell receptor beta chains from one sample in a study of cytomegalovirus exposure and HLA in healthy donors. Assay: immunoSEQ multiplex PCR; the TCRdb copy retains only in-frame clones and omits some. Here the sample spans about 200,000 clones, 75% to 80% being singletons. The sample taken for sequencing was PBMCs. The origin of the receptors is a man aged 18-30 years in good health and CMV-seronegative. Both conserved end residues are trimmed from each CDR3. The D gene is left open where the match is weak.

12 TRBJ1-1 TRBV9 - ASSVGGDATEAF
13 TRBJ2-1 TRBV7-8 - ASSLTRESYNEQF
13 TRBJ2-6 TRBV18 - ASSPSVSGANVLT
11 TRBJ2-1 TRBV7-2 - ASSPAGYNEQF
14 TRBJ2-2 TRBV6-6 TRBD2 ASSLGLAGGGGELF
16 TRBJ1-2 TRBV19 TRBD1 ASSRLQSGARGHYGYT
15 TRBJ1-3 TRBV4-2 - ASSQDEAGYGGNTIY
10 TRBJ2-7 TRBV5-6 - ASTQDSYEQY
15 TRBJ2-6 TRBV9 TRBD1 ASSGRDRVSGANVLT
12 TRBJ2-5 TRBV19 - ASRPGHFKETQY
14 TRBJ1-3 TRBV6-7 - ASRQLHQGSGNTIY
12 TRBJ2-1 TRBV7-3 TRBD2 ASSSSGGSNEQF
10 TRBJ1-1 TRBV29-1 - SVRQVTTEAF
11 TRBJ1-1 TRBV4-3 TRBD1 ASSTGVNTEAF
16 TRBJ2-2 TRBV7-6 TRBD1 ASSDDWDRGQFAGELF
16 TRBJ2-3 TRBV4-1 TRBD2 ASSRLLAGLSSTDTQY
12 TRBJ2-7 TRBV28 TRBD1 ASSTGTGRYEQY
16 TRBJ2-1 TRBV4-3 TRBD2 ASSQDPPLAGPYNEQF
14 TRBJ1-3 TRBV13 TRBD1 ASRGTGDPGGNTIY
16 TRBJ2-7 TRBV7-6 TRBD2 ASSRNSLAGGVPYEQY
14 TRBJ2-7 TRBV9 TRBD1 ASSVGGGQGFNEQY
12 TRBJ1-1 TRBV11-3 - ASSLGDWGTEAF